The 21 T cell receptor beta chains below come from one sample, sequenced in a study of cytotoxic CD8 clonotypes in ibrutinib-treated CLL. Profiling relied on immunoSEQ multiplex PCR, and the TCRdb table lists in-frame clones only, not all of them. The repertoire consists of 200,000 or so clones, with approximately 70% occurring once and the leading ten covering 5.5% to 7%. The specimen comprised PBMCs, sampled after 12 months of ibrutinib treatment. The receptor set was obtained from a human donor with chronic lymphocytic leukemia.

Comment on this clone: In the same sample, other DNA sequences code for this CDR3. The chain is built from TRBV18 and TRBJ1-5; no clear D gene. The CDR3 extends over 14 amino acids. CDR1 and CDR2 (germline): KGHSH, LQKENI. V was cut by 3 bases and J by 0 bases, with 6 bases left in between. This CDR3 is CASSPGYSNQPQHF. DNA for the CDR3: TGTGCCAGCTCACCGGGCTATAGCAATCAGCCCCAGCATTTT.

This clone has just a few counts. As DNA, the CDR3 is TGTGCCAGCAGACCCCGGGACTCATCTTCCGGCAACGAGCAGTACTTC. Protein: CASRPRDSSSGNEQYF. The V call is TRBV6-6, the J call TRBJ2-7; weak D call: TRBD2 (6 bases). CDR3 length: 16 amino acids. CDR1 and CDR2 from the germline V gene are MNHNY and SVGAGI (reference sequence). Trimming took 6 bases from V and 5 from J, leaving 23 bases between them.

This clone turned up a few times. V and J are TRBV13 and TRBJ2-1; 9 bases align to TRBD1. This CDR3 has 15 amino acids. Trimming at V came to 5 bases and at J to 0 bases, leaving 2 bases not matched to a gene. Germline V CDR1 and CDR2: PRHDT, FYEKMQ (reference sequence). The CDR3 DNA is TGTGCCAGCAGCAGGACAGGGGTCTCCTACAATGAGCAGTTCTTC. The encoded protein is CASSRTGVSYNEQFF.

The chain joins TRBV30 to TRBJ1-4, with D perhaps matching TRBD1 (6 bases). The CDR3 has 14 residues. CDR1 is GTSNPN and CDR2 is SVGIG in the germline V gene (reference sequence). The V gene lost 0 bases and the J gene lost 8 bases, with 13 bases spanning the gap. The CDR3 DNA reads TGTGCCTGGAGTGTAGGGGGGGCCGGGGAAAAACTGTTTTTT. Its protein product is CAWSVGGAGEKLFF.

V is TRBV30 and J is TRBJ1-1; no clear D gene. V lost 0 bases to trimming and J lost 3 bases, with 8 bases between them. This CDR3 has 13 amino acids. In germline, CDR1 is GTSNPN, CDR2 SVGIG (reference sequence). CDR3 nucleotides: TGTGCCTGGAGTGTACTCCAGTACACTGAAGCTTTCTTT. This codes for CAWSVLQYTEAFF.

J is TRBJ1-6 and V is TRBV7-8; 8 nucleotides match TRBD1. J gave up 7 bases and V 2 bases, and 4 bases lay outside the gene matches. Germline V gene sequence: CDR1 SGHVS, CDR2 FQNEAQ. The CDR3 has 15 amino acids. This CDR3 is CASSLQGAMNSPLHF. DNA for the CDR3: TGTGCCAGCAGCTTACAGGGGGCGATGAATTCACCCCTCCACTTT.

The gene calls are TRBV7-9 and TRBJ2-3; tentatively, D is TRBD2 (5 bases). This CDR3 has 13 amino acids. The ends were cut back, 0 bases at V and 6 bases at J, with 7 bases in the middle. Germline loops: CDR1 SEHNR, CDR2 FQNEAQ (reference sequence). In DNA form, the CDR3 reads TGTGCCAGCAGCTTAGCATTAGCGGATACGCAGTATTTT. Encoded protein: CASSLALADTQYF. Complete variable domain (other parts from reference TRBV7-9 and TRBJ2-3): DTGVSQNPRHKITKRGQNVTFRCDPISEHNRLYWYRQTLGQGPEFLTYFQNEAQLEKSRLLSDRFSAERPKGSFSTLEIQRTEQGDSAMYLCASSLALADTQYFGPGTRLTVL.

The rearrangement uses TRBV2 and TRBJ1-2, with D perhaps matching TRBD1 (5 bases). V shed 1 base and J shed 14 bases, with 11 bases lying between them. This CDR3 is built from 11 residues. Germline assignment: CDR1 SNHLY and CDR2 FYNNEI. The CDR3 DNA sequence: TGTGCCAGCAGTGAAGAGAGAGGGACGACCTTC. It is translated as CASSEERGTTF.

The gene calls are TRBV5-1 and TRBJ2-1, with D tentatively TRBD1 (5 bases). The CDR3 sequence is 16 residues long. The germline V and J ends were trimmed by 0 bases and 0 bases, with 10 bases remaining between them. In germline, CDR1 is SGHRS, CDR2 YFSETQ. CDR3 bases: TGCGCCAGCAGCTTGGGTCAGGGCCACTCCTACAATGAGCAGTTCTTC. This codes for CASSLGQGHSYNEQFF.

The chain is built from TRBV6-5 and TRBJ2-1; a possible D gene is TRBD1 (6 bases). CDR3 length: 15 amino acids. Trimming removed 7 bases at V and 5 bases at J, with 18 bases between. The V gene's germline CDR1 is MNHEY and CDR2 SVGAGI. This CDR3 is CASNRFPRGNNEQFF. The CDR3 nucleotides are TGTGCCAGCAATAGGTTTCCCAGGGGCAACAATGAGCAGTTCTTC.

This sequence joins TRBV30 and TRBJ1-1, with 8 positions matching TRBD1. Trimming removed 4 bases from V and 4 bases from J; junction bases left unmatched: 8. In germline, CDR1 is GTSNPN, CDR2 SVGIG (reference sequence). The CDR3 spans 14 residues. The CDR3 here is CAWKPADRATEAFF. As DNA, the CDR3 is TGTGCCTGGAAGCCGGCGGACAGGGCCACTGAAGCTTTCTTT.

This clone was seen a few times. The gene calls are TRBV28 and TRBJ1-2, with D unresolved. CDR3 length: 14 residues. Germline lookup yields CDR1 MDHEN and CDR2 SYDVKM. Trimming shortened V by 6 bases and J by 2 bases, and 13 bases separated the two germline ends. CDR3 loop: CASSPGMSNYGYTF. CDR3 DNA sequence: TGTGCCAGCAGCCCGGGGATGTCCAACTATGGCTACACCTTC.

The chain joins TRBV29-1 to TRBJ2-3; D is possibly TRBD2 (6 bases). Per the germline V gene, CDR1 is SQVTM and CDR2 is ANQGSEA. The CDR3 totals 16 residues. The germline V and J ends were trimmed by 3 bases and 6 bases, with 22 bases remaining between them. Here the CDR3 DNA reads TGCAGCGTTGAGGTTCGCAGGCGGGGAGGTGATGATACGCAGTATTTT. As protein: CSVEVRRRGGDDTQYF.

This clone was recorded a few times. The J gene is TRBJ1-3, the V gene TRBV4-2, with TRBD1 matching over 8 bases. This CDR3 is built from 17 residues. CDR1 is LGHNA, CDR2 YNFKEQ, per germline. With V trimmed by 4 bases and J by 0 bases, 8 bases remained unmatched. CDR3 protein: CASSRTADRGSGNTIYF. The CDR3 DNA is TGTGCCAGCAGCCGGACCGCAGACAGGGGCTCTGGAAACACCATATATTTT.

V is TRBV11-2 and J is TRBJ2-1, with unresolved D. The CDR3 length is 16 residues. V gave up 5 bases and J gave up 0 bases, with 14 bases separating them. Germline assignment: CDR1 SGHAT and CDR2 FQNNGV. The CDR3 DNA sequence: TGTGCCAGCAGCCCTTCCGGAGTTAGCTCCTACAATGAGCAGTTCTTC. It specifies CASSPSGVSSYNEQFF.

The chain carries TRBV7-9 and TRBJ1-2; 9 positions match TRBD1. The CDR3 loop spans 16 amino acids. Germline V gene lookup returns CDR1 SEHNR and CDR2 FQNEAQ (reference sequence). Trimming cost V 5 bases and J 3 bases; bases outside gene matches: 10. CDR3 in amino acids: CASSHPGQGSDYGYTF. The CDR3 region has the DNA TGTGCCAGCAGCCACCCGGGACAGGGATCAGACTATGGCTACACCTTC.

The rearrangement joins TRBV7-8 to TRBJ2-1; a possible D gene is TRBD1 (5 bases). With 7 bases removed from V and 1 base from J, the gap between germline ends came to 11 bases. This CDR3 has 14 residues. The germline gives CDR1 SGHVS, CDR2 FQNEAQ. CDR3 in DNA: TGTGCCAGCAACCAGGGTGGGTCCTACAATGAGCAGTTCTTC. The encoded protein is CASNQGGSYNEQFF. Looking up the rest from reference TRBV7-8 and TRBJ2-1 gives the full variable domain: GAGVSQSPRYKVAKRGQDVALRCDPISGHVSLFWYQQALGQGPEFLTYFQNEAQLDKSGLPSDRFFAERPEGSVSTLKIQRTQQEDSAVYLCASNQGGSYNEQFFGPGTRLTVL.

The chain combines TRBV2 with TRBJ1-5; a possible D gene is TRBD1 (6 bases). From germline, CDR1 is SNHLY and CDR2 FYNNEI. Between the trimmed V and J ends, which lost 6 bases and 0 bases, there was a span of 9 bases. The CDR3 sequence is 14 residues long. The CDR3 nucleotides are TGTGCCAGCAGGATGGACAGTAGCAATCAGCCCCAGCATTTT. Translation: CASRMDSSNQPQHF.

The chain joins TRBV9 to TRBJ1-2; D is unclear. Trimming removed 3 bases at V and 8 bases at J, with 14 bases between. CDR1 and CDR2 from the germline V gene are SGDLS and YYNGEE. This CDR3 is 13 amino acids long. The CDR3 reads CASSATDRTGYTF. CDR3 coding DNA: TGTGCCAGCAGCGCAACGGACCGAACGGGCTACACCTTC.

The J gene is TRBJ2-7, the V gene TRBV29-1, with D possibly called TRBD1 or TRBD2 (5 bases each). The CDR3 has 14 residues. In germline, CDR1 is SQVTM, CDR2 ANQGSEA. The V end was cut by 5 bases, the J end by 1 base, with 15 bases between. CDR3 DNA sequence: TGCAGCGTTCTCCGGGACGGTCAATCCTACGAGCAGTACTTC. Translated, it gives CSVLRDGQSYEQYF.

The sample holds one count of this clone. The V and J genes are TRBV28 and TRBJ1-5; TRBD1 might be the D (5 bases). V was cut by 6 bases and J by 3 bases, with 15 bases left in between. Germline CDR1 MDHEN, CDR2 SYDVKM. The CDR3 sequence is 15 residues long. The chain's CDR3 is CASRDPGQNNQPQHF. CDR3 nucleotides: TGTGCCAGCAGGGATCCGGGGCAGAACAATCAGCCCCAGCATTTT.